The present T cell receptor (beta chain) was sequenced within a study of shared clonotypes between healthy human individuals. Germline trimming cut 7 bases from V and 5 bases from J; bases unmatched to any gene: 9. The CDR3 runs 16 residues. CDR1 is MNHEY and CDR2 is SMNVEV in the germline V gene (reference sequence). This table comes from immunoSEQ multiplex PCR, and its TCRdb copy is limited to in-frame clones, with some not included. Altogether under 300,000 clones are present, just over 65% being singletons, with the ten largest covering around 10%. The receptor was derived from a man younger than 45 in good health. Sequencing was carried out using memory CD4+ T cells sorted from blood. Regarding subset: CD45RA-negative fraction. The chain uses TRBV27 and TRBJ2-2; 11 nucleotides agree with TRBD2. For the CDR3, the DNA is TGTGCCAGCACCCTTAGCGGGAGGGCCTCAACCGGGGAGCTGTTTTTT. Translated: CASTLSGRASTGELFF.